The clone carrying this T cell receptor beta chain was recorded many times. This entry belongs to a study of CD8+CD57+ T cells in acquired aplastic anemia. In the study overall: Roughly 3.2 ug was the average amount of DNA from sorted CD4+ and CD8+ cells.

The CDR3 covers 15 residues. Germline CDR1 is MGHDK and CDR2 is SYGVNS. Deletions cut 7 bases from V and 2 bases from J, with 17 bases between. Sequenced patients had shown CD8+CD57+ cell expansion by flow cytometry. Patients had undergone no therapy by the time their blood was sampled. Using genomic DNA as the template, TCR beta VDJ and CDR3 profiling was carried out. MiXCR, run by TCRdb on the reads, gives a single entry per CDR3 protein. The table has under 500,000 distinct CDR3 sequences, over 25% seen once. The TCR originated in a human donor with aplastic anemia. This chain links TRBV25-1 with TRBJ2-5; D might be TRBD1 (6 bases). Specimen: sorted CD4+, CD8+, or CD8+CD57+ T cells (not recorded which) from PBMCs. Here the CDR3 reads CASKKLGAVQETQYF. The CDR3 bases are TGTGCCAGCAAAAAGTTGGGGGCAGTACAAGAGACCCAGTACTTC.